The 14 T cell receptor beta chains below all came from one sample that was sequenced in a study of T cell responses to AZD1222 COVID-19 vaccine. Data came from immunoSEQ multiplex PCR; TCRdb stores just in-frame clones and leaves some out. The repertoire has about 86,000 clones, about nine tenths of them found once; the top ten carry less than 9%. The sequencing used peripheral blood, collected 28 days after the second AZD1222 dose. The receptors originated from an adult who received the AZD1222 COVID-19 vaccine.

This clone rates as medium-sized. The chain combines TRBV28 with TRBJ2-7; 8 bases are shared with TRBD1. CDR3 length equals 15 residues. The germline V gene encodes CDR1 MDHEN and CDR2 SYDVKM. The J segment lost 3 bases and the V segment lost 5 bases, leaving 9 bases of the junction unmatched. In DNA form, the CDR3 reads TGTGCCAGCAGTATCGGGACAGGTCTTTTCTACGAGCAGTACTTC. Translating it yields CASSIGTGLFYEQYF.

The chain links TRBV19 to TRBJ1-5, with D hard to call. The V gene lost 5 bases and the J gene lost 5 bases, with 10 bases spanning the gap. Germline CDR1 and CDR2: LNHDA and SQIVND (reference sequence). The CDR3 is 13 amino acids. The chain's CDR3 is CASSFGWYQPQHF. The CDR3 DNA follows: TGTGCCAGTAGTTTTGGGTGGTATCAGCCCCAGCATTTT. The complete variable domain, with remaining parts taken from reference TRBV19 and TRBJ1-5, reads DGGITQSPKYLFRKEGQNVTLSCEQNLNHDAMYWYRQDPGQGLRLIYYSQIVNDFQKGDIAEGYSVSREKKESFPLTVTSAQKNPTAFYLCASSFGWYQPQHFGDGTRLSIL.

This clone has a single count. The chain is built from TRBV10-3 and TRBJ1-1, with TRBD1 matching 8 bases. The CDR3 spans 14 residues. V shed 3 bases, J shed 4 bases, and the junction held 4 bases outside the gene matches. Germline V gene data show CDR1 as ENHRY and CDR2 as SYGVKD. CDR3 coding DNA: TGTGCCATCAGTGATTCAGGGGGCACCACTGAAGCTTTCTTT. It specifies CAISDSGGTTEAFF.

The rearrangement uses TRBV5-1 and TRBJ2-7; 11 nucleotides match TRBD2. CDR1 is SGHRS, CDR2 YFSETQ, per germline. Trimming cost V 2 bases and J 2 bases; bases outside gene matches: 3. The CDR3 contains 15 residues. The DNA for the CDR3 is TGCGCCAGCAGCTTATCTAGCGGGGGGCCCTACGAGCAGTACTTC. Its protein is CASSLSSGGPYEQYF.

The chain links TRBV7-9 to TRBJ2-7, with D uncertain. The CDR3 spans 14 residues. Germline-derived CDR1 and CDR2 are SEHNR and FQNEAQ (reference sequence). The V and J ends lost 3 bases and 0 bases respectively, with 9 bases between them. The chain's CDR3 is CASSFGQPSYEQYF. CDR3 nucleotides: TGTGCCAGCAGCTTTGGCCAGCCCTCCTACGAGCAGTACTTC.

In DNA, the CDR3 is TGTGCCAGCAGCGGAATTTGGCGGGAGATCGAGCAGTTCTTC. Translating it yields CASSGIWREIEQFF. The chain recombines TRBV3-1 (or the pseudogene TRBV3-2) with TRBJ2-1; 7 bases match TRBD2. Trimming removed 5 bases from V and 10 bases from J; junction bases left unmatched: 11. CDR1 LGHDT and CDR2 YNNKEL come from the germline V gene (reference sequence). This CDR3 spans 14 amino acids.

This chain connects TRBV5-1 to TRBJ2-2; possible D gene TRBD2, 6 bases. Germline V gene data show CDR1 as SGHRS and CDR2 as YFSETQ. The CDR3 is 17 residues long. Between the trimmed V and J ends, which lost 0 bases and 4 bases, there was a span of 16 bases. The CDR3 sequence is CASSLAPGVGFTGELFF. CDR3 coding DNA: TGCGCCAGCAGCTTGGCACCGGGAGTAGGATTCACCGGGGAGCTGTTTTTT.

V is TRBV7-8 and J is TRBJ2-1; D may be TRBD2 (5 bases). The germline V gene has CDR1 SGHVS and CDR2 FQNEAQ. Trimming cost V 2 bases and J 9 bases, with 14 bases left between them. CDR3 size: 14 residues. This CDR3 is CASSLWALRGEQFF. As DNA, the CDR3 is TGTGCCAGCAGCTTATGGGCCCTCCGGGGTGAGCAGTTCTTC.

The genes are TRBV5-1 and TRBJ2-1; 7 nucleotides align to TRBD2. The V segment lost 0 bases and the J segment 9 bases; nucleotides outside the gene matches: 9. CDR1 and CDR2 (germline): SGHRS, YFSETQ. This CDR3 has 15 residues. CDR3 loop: CASSLGSLAVAEQFF. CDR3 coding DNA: TGCGCCAGCAGCTTGGGGTCGCTAGCGGTGGCTGAGCAGTTCTTC.

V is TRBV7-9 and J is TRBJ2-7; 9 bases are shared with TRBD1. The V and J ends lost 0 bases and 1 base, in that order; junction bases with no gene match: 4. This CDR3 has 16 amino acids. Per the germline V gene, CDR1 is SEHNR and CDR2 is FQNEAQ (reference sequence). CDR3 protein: CASSLAGTGPSYEQYF. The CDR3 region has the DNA TGTGCCAGCAGCTTAGCCGGGACAGGGCCGTCCTACGAGCAGTACTTC.

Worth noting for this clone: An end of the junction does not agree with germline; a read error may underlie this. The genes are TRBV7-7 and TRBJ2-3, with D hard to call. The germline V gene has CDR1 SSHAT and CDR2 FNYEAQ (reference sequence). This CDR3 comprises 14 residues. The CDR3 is CASSPQWSTDTQYF. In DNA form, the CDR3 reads TGTGCTAGCAGCCCCCAATGGAGCACAGATACGCAGTATTTT.

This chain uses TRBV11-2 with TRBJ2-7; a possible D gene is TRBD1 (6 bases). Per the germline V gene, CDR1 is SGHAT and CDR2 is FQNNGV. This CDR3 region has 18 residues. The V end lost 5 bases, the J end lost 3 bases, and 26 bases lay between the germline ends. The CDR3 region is CASSPLNRRKGVYYEQYF. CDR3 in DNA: TGTGCCAGCAGCCCTCTGAATCGACGAAAGGGGGTTTACTACGAGCAGTACTTC.

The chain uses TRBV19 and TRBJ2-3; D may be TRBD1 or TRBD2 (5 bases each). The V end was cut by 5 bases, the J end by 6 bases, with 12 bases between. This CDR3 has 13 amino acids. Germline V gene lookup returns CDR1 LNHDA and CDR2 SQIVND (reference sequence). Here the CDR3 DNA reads TGTGCCAGTAGTGACATGGGACGGGATACGCAGTATTTT. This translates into CASSDMGRDTQYF.

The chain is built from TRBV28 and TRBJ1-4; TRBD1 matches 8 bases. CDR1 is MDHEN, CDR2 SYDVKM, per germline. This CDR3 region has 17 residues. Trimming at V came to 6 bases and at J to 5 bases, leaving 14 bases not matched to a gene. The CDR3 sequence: CASSSFLEQGANEKLFF. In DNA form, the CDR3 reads TGTGCCAGCAGCTCTTTCCTGGAGCAGGGGGCGAATGAAAAACTGTTTTTT.